These 2 T cell receptor beta chains were sequenced from one sample in a study of identical twins. MiXCR, run by TCRdb on the 5' RACE reads, gives a single entry per CDR3 protein. The sample carries about 190,000 distinct CDR3 sequences, about a sixth recorded once. This sample also appeared in a second study, on T cells expressing NK-cell markers.

The sample consisted of CD8+ T cells sorted from blood. The receptors were sampled from a woman aged 18-30 years in good health.

This clonotype was seen at least ten times. The chain links TRBV14 to TRBJ2-2, with D uncertain. Germline V gene data show CDR1 as SGHDN and CDR2 as FVKESK. The CDR3 length is 11 residues. Trimming removed 3 bases from V and 8 bases from J, with 4 bases in between. The CDR3 coding sequence is TGTGCCAGCAGCCAGGGTGGGGAGCTGTTTTTT. Protein sequence: CASSQGGELFF. Looking up the rest from reference TRBV14 and TRBJ2-2 gives the full variable domain: EAGVTQFPSHSVIEKGQTVTLRCDPISGHDNLYWYRRVMGKEIKFLLHFVKESKQDESGMPNNRFLAERTGGTYSTLKVQPAELEDSGVYFCASSQGGELFFGEGSRLTVL.

This clonotype has a count of ten or more. The chain couples TRBV5-1 to TRBJ2-7, with 11 bases that match TRBD1. Per germline, CDR1 SGHRS and CDR2 YFSETQ. This CDR3 region has 13 residues. The J segment lost 7 bases and the V segment lost 4 bases, leaving 4 bases of the junction unmatched. The CDR3 region has the DNA TGCGCCAGCAGCCGGACAGGGGGCTGGGAGCAGTACTTC. It specifies CASSRTGGWEQYF.